This record covers a single T cell receptor beta chain. This sample was included in a study of T cell responses to AZD1222 COVID-19 vaccine. Using immunoSEQ multiplex PCR, the repertoire was profiled, and TCRdb retains in-frame clones only, with some absent. The sample holds some 83,000 clones, approximately 91% seen once. The CDR3 is 13 amino acids. Germline CDR1 is GTSNPN and CDR2 is SVGIG (reference sequence). V was trimmed by 5 bases and J by 6 bases, leaving 16 bases between them. The clonotype was recovered from an adult who received the AZD1222 COVID-19 vaccine. The starting material was peripheral blood, obtained 28 days after the second AZD1222 dose. J is TRBJ1-1 and V is TRBV30; maybe TRBD1 (5 bases). In DNA form, the CDR3 reads TGTGCCTGGCTAGACAGCCCGGCGGCTGAAGCTTTCTTT. Residues: CAWLDSPAAEAFF.